This T cell receptor (beta chain) was sequenced in a study of early T cells in non-severe SARS-CoV-2 infection. Study results and limitations: Using VDJdb, the matching emphasized anti-spike CD8 responses while missing private and CD4 specificities.

The germline gives CDR1 MGHRA, CDR2 YSYEKL. V was clipped by 3 bases and J by 1 base; unmatched bases: 3. There are 15 residues in the CDR3. TCRdb processed the 5' RACE reads anew with MiXCR; each CDR3 protein has one entry. The sample consists of tens of thousands of distinct CDR3 sequences, more than 5.5% of them appearing once. This clonotype came up a few times. Antigen specificity is unknown. The rearrangement joins TRBV4-1 to TRBJ1-1; 9 nucleotides align to TRBD1. This TCR was recovered from an adult who was a healthcare worker with PCR-confirmed SARS-CoV-2 infection or an uninfected control (not recorded which). The sequenced sample consisted of whole blood. The CDR3 loop is CASSHGTGRNTEAFF. The CDR3 bases are TGCGCCAGCAGCCACGGGACAGGGAGGAACACTGAAGCTTTCTTT.